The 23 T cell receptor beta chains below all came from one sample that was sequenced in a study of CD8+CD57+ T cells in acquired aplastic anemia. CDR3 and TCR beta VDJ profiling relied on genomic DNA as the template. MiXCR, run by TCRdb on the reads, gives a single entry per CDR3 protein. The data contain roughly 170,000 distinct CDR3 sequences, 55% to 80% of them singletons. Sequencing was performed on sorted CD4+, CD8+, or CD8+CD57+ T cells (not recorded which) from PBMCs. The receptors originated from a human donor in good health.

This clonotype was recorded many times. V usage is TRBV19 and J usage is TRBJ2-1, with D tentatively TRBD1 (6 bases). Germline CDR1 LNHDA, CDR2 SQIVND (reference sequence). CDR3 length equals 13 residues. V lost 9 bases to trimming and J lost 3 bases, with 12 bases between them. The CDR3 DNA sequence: TGTGCCAGCTGGGGGCAGGGCTACAATGAGCAGTTCTTC. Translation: CASWGQGYNEQFF.

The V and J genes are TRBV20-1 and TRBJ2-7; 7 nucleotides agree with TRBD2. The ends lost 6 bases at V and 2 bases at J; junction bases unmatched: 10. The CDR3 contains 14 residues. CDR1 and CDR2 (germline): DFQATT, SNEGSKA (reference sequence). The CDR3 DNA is TGCAGTGCCCGAGGGTCAGCGGGACCCTACGAGCAGTACTTC. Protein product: CSARGSAGPYEQYF.

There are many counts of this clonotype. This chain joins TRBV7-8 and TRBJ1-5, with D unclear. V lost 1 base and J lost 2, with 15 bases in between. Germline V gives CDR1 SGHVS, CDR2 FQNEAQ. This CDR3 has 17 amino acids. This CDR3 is CASSLVVTPTGNQPQHF. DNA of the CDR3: TGTGCCAGCAGCTTAGTAGTTACTCCTACGGGCAATCAGCCCCAGCATTTT.

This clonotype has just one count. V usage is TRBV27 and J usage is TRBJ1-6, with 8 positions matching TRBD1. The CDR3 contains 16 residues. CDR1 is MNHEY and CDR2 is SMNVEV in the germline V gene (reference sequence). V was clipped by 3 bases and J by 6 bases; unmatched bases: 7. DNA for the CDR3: TGTGCCAGCAGTTTTTCGGGACAGGTTGCTAATTCACCCCTCCACTTT. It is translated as CASSFSGQVANSPLHF.

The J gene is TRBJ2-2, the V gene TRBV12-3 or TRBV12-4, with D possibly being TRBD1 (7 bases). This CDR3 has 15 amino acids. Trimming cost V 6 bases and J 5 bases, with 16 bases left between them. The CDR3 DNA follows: TGTGCCAGCAGGGAGACAGGGAGGAGAACCGGGGAGCTGTTTTTT. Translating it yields CASRETGRRTGELFF.

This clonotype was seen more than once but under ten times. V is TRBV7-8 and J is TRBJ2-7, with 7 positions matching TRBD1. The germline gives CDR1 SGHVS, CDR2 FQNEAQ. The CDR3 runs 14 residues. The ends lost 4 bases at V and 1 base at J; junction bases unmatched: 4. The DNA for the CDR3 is TGTGCCAGCAGCTCCCGGGACAGTTCCTACGAGCAGTACTTC. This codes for CASSSRDSSYEQYF.

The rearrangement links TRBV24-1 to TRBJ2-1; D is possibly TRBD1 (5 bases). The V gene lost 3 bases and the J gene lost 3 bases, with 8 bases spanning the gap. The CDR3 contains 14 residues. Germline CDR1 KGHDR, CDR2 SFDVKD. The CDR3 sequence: CATSDADSYNEQFF. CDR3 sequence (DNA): TGTGCCACCAGTGATGCCGACAGCTACAATGAGCAGTTCTTC.

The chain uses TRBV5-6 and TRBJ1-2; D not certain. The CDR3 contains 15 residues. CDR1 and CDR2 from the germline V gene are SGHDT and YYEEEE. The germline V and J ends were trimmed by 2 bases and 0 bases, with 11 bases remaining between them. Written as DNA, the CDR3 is TGTGCCAGCAGCTTAGTAGCGGCAGCTAACTATGGCTACACCTTC. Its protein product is CASSLVAAANYGYTF.

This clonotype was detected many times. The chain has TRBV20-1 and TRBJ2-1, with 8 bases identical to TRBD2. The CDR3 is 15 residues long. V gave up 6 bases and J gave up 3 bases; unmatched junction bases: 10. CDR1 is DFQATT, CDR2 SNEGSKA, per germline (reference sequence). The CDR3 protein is CSAETSGDLYNEQFF. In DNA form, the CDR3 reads TGCAGTGCAGAAACTAGCGGAGACCTCTACAATGAGCAGTTCTTC.

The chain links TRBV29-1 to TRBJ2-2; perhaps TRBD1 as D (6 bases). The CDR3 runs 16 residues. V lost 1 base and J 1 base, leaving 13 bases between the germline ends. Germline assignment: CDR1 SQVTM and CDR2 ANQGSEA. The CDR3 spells CSVEGSGQLNTGELFF. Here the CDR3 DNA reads TGCAGCGTTGAAGGGTCCGGACAGCTGAACACCGGGGAGCTGTTTTTT.

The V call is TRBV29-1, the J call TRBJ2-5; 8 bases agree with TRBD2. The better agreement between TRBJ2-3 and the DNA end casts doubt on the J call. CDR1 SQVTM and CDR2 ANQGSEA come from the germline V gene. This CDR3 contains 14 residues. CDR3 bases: TGCAGCTCCCCAGGAGCGGGAGAGGGAGATACGCAGTATTTT. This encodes CSSPGAGEGDTQYF.

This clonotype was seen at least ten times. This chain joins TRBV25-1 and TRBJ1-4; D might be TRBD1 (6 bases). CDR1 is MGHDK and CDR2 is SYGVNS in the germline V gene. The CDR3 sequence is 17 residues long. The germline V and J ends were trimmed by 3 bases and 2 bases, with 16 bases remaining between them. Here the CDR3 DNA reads TGTGCCAGCAGTGACCGAACAAGAACAGGGACTAATGAAAAACTGTTTTTT. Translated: CASSDRTRTGTNEKLFF.

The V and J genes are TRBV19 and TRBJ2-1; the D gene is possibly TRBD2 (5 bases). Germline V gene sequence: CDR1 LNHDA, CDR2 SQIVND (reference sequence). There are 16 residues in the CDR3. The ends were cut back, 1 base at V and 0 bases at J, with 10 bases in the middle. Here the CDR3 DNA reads TGTGCCAGTAGTATAGGGTTGGCGGGCTCCTACAATGAGCAGTTCTTC. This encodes CASSIGLAGSYNEQFF.

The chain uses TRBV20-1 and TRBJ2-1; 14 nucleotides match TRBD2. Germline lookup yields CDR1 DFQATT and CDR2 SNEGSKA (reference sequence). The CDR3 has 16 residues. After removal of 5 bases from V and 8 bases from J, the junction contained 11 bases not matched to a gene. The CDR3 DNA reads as TGCAGTGCTTTTCGACTAGCGGGAGGGCCCGGGGATGAGCAGTTCTTC. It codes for CSAFRLAGGPGDEQFF.

As DNA, the CDR3 is TGTGCCAGCAGCTTAGGTCCGGCAGGAAACACCGGGGAGCTGTTTTTT. Residues: CASSLGPAGNTGELFF. This chain joins TRBV7-2 and TRBJ2-2; D unclear. From germline, CDR1 is SGHTA and CDR2 FQGNSA. V lost 1 base to trimming and J lost 2 bases, with 11 bases between them. The CDR3 sequence is 16 residues long.

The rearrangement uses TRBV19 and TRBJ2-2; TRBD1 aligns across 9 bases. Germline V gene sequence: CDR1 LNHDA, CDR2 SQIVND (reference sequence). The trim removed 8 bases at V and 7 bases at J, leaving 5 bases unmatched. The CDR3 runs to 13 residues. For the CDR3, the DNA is TGTGCCAGTCGGACAGGGGTATTCGGGGAGCTGTTTTTT. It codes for CASRTGVFGELFF.

The CDR3 loop is CATSDDGGVENTEAFF. The CDR3 nucleotides read TGTGCCACCAGTGATGACGGAGGAGTGGAGAACACTGAAGCTTTCTTT. The chain is built from TRBV24-1 and TRBJ1-1; D is unclear. V was trimmed by 3 bases and J by 1 base, leaving 14 bases between them. This CDR3 contains 16 residues. Germline assignment: CDR1 KGHDR and CDR2 SFDVKD.

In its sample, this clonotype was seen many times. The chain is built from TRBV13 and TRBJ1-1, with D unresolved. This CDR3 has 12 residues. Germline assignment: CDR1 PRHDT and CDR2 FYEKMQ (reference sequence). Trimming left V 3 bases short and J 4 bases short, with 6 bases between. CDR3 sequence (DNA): TGTGCCAGCAGCTTGGTTACCACTGAAGCTTTCTTT. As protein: CASSLVTTEAFF.

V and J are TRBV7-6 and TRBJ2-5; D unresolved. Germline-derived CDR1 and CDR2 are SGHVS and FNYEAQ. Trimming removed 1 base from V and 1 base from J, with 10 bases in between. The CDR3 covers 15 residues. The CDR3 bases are TGTGCCAGCAGCTTAGTCCAGGCTAGCCAAGAGACCCAGTACTTC. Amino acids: CASSLVQASQETQYF.

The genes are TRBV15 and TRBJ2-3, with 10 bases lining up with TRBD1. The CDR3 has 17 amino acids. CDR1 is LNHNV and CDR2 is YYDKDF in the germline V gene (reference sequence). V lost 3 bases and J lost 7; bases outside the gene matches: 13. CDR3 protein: CATSRRGGGTGANTQYF. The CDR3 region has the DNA TGTGCCACCAGCAGGAGGGGGGGCGGGACAGGGGCAAATACGCAGTATTTT.

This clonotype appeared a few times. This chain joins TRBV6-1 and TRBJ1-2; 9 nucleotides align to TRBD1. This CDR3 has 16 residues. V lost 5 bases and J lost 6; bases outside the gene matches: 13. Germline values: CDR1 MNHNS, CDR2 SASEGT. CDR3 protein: CASSYLVGQGYDGYTF. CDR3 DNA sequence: TGTGCCAGCAGTTACCTAGTCGGACAGGGGTACGATGGCTACACCTTC.

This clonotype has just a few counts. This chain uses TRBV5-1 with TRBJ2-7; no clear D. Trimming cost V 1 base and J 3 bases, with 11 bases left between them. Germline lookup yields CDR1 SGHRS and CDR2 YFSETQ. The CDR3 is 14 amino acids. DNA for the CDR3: TGCGCCAGCAGCTTGCTTCCAGAGAGCTACGAGCAGTACTTC. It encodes CASSLLPESYEQYF.

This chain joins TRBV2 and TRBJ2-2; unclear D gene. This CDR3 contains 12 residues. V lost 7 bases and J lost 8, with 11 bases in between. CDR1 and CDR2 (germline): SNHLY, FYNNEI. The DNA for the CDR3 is TGTGCCAGCAAATTGGATGTAGGGGAGCTGTTTTTT. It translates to CASKLDVGELFF.